This T cell receptor beta chain was documented in a study of blood T cell repertoires in COVID-19 (dated by TCRdb to the early 2020s). Turning to the overall study: Samples from collaborators originated in the United States, Italy and Spain and spanned both the acute and convalescent phases of COVID-19. The material from the prospective study consisted of cDNA or gDNA derived from T cells, B-cell-depleted T cells, or PBMCs. Subjects who had been exposed to COVID-19, were actively infected with it, or had recovered from it provided the deeply sampled blood TCRbeta repertoires that made up the dataset. The repertoires were released in a freely available public database intended as a resource for research on the immune response to SARS-CoV-2. The samples were drawn from two sources: the first 160 participants of the ongoing ImmuneRACE study, and 1,200 or so subjects contributed by 6 global collaborators. Sample metadata almost always included a de-identified subject ID, COVID-19 status, age in years and sex. Where HLA class I and class II types were available, the types were taken from metadata supplied by the sample provider, not from assay-based typing. What the study reported, not specific to this receptor: Clinical and demographic metadata were provided uncurated, with the amount varying by source and participant.

Participants in the prospective study were aged about 18 to 95 years, lived in under 30 United States geographic areas, and enrolled through a virtual design. Cohort assignment in the prospective study relied on participant-reported clinical history from a screening survey and a study questionnaire. Exposed participants were defined as having been in contact with someone with a PCR-confirmed or clinician-diagnosed COVID-19 case within 2 weeks of study entry. In the prospective study, whole blood, serum and a nasopharyngeal or oropharyngeal swab were collected from each participant by mobile phlebotomists. Additional blood draws and questionnaires over a 2-month period could optionally be provided by prospective study participants. Blood samples from the prospective study were shipped frozen or at room temperature prior to DNA extraction. Regarding this clone: Its antigen remains unidentified. Base qualities are not at hand, and no much larger clone is one base apart.

The immunoSEQ Assay, a bias-controlled multiplex PCR, was used to amplify TCRbeta CDR3 regions from genomic DNA. The source study handled its data this way. Within the assay, amplification of reference gene primers was used to estimate how many nucleated cells each sample contained. Sequence reads were collapsed and filtered to measure the absolute abundance of every unique TCRbeta CDR3 rearrangement. For each sample, productive Simpson clonality was calculated as the square root of Simpson's diversity index across productive rearrangements. Held by TCRdb, this immuneACCESS table contains in-frame sequences only and omits some clones. Under half of the omission traces to an unresolved V gene where checked; the cause of the rest is unknown. The V and J calls and clone size were taken over from that table, and D and trimming were inferred from the DNA. This sample comprises about 350,000 clones, around nine tenths of them detected only once. The top ten clonotypes cover just over 1% of the sample.

The cysteine opens and the phenylalanine closes a CDR3 of 13 amino acids. Only the CDR3 DNA is retained, 39 bases long and in frame from the first base. Trimming removed 4 bases from V and 7 bases from J; the gene matches leave 3 bases unexplained. Sequences WSHSY (CDR1) and SAAADI (CDR2) are obtained from the germline V gene. Sequencing was carried out using PBMCs or T cells enriched from blood (not recorded which). In this chain, TRBV10-2 is recombined with TRBJ1-5, with 8 bases matching TRBD1. This clonotype was sampled from a woman aged 25 to 39 who had been exposed to COVID-19. The DNA sequence is as follows: TGCGCCAGCAGTGGCAGGGGGCTCCAGCCCCAGCATTTT. Its protein product is CASSGRGLQPQHF.